By share of the sample, the clone carrying this T cell receptor (beta chain) is medium-sized. Its antigen is unknown. The sample originates from a study of CD8+ T cells in alopecia areata. Study outcomes and limitations: Normal skin's resident alphabeta T cells are sequenced alongside lesional scalp T cells. Higher clonality than in normal scalp was seen in lesional scalp, especially alopecia totalis/universalis.

RNA was isolated and reverse transcribed to cDNA, the sequencing template. Repertoires were generated with immunoSEQ multiplex PCR, while TCRdb's copy carries only in-frame clones and drops some. Of approximately 30,000 clones listed, approximately 60% are singletons. Germline values: CDR1 LNHDA, CDR2 SQIVND (reference sequence). This CDR3 has 15 amino acids. V lost 2 bases, J lost 0 bases, and 9 bases lay in between. Alopecia areata patients provided lesional scalp punch biopsies and peripheral blood, both collected for the study. This TCR came from a human donor with alopecia areata. Sample: NKG2D-high CD8+ T cells sorted from blood. This chain connects TRBV19 to TRBJ2-3; D is ambiguous. CDR3: CASSISPASTDTQYF. The CDR3, as DNA: TGTGCCAGTAGTATATCTCCAGCCAGCACAGATACGCAGTATTTT.